A selection of T cell receptor beta chains follows, all from one sample in a study of cytomegalovirus exposure and HLA in healthy donors. Repertoires were generated with immunoSEQ multiplex PCR, while TCRdb's copy carries only in-frame clones and drops some. The table includes roughly 130,000 clones, almost 85% detected once. Input material: PBMCs. These receptors all come from a boy aged 2-15 years in good health and CMV-seronegative. CDR3s include the opening cysteine and the closing phenylalanine or tryptophan. The D gene is left open where the match is weak. Expanded clones are given a class, and other clones once, few, many or no size at all.

clone_size	v_call	j_call	d_call	cdr3_nt	cdr3_aa
NA	TRBV4-1	TRBJ2-3	TRBD2	TGCGCCAGCAGCCCTTGGACTAGCGGGGAAACAGATACGCAGTATTTT	CASSPWTSGETDTQYF
once	TRBV19	TRBJ1-2	NA	TGTGCCAGTAGTGAGGACTATCGTGGCTACACCTTC	CASSEDYRGYTF
NA	TRBV7-6	TRBJ2-7	TRBD2	TGTGCCAGCAGCTTAGCGAATAGCGGGGGCCGCCCCTACGAGCAGTACTTC	CASSLANSGGRPYEQYF
NA	TRBV6-1	TRBJ1-4	TRBD1	TGTGCCAGCAGTGATCCCGGGACAGGGGGCTATTATGAAAAACTGTTTTTT	CASSDPGTGGYYEKLFF
NA	TRBV18	TRBJ2-3	NA	TGTGCCAGCTCACCACCTTCTGGGAGGGATACGCAGTATTTT	CASSPPSGRDTQYF
NA	TRBV7-3	TRBJ2-3	TRBD1	TGTGCCAGCAGCCTCGGACAGGGAAGCACAGATACGCAGTATTTT	CASSLGQGSTDTQYF
few	TRBV27	TRBJ2-7	NA	TGTGCCAGCAGTTTATCAAGGGAAGGGGGCGAGCAGTACTTC	CASSLSREGGEQYF
NA	TRBV7-9	TRBJ2-2	NA	TGTGCCAGCAGCTTGGACAGCTTGAACACCGGGGAGCTGTTTTTT	CASSLDSLNTGELFF
NA	TRBV5-1	TRBJ2-2	NA	TGCGCCAGCAGCTCCTCCCCCGGACAAAACGGGGAGCTGTTTTTT	CASSSSPGQNGELFF
few	TRBV18	TRBJ1-4	NA	TGTGCCAGCTCCCCCTACTTTGGTTGGGAGAACAATGAAAAACTGTTTTTT	CASSPYFGWENNEKLFF
NA	TRBV7-3	TRBJ2-6	TRBD1	TGTGCCAGCAGCTCCGGGACAGAACGCTCTGGGGCCAACGTCCTGACTTTC	CASSSGTERSGANVLTF
NA	TRBV6-6	TRBJ1-2	NA	TGTGCCAGCAGCCTCCTAAAGACAGCAAGCTATGGCTACACCTTC	CASSLLKTASYGYTF
NA	TRBV12-5	TRBJ1-1	TRBD1	TGTGCTAGTGGTTTGACGACAGGGGCGGGGACTGAAGCTTTCTTT	CASGLTTGAGTEAFF
NA	TRBV4-1	TRBJ1-4	NA	TGCGCCAGCAGCCCCGGACAGACAACTAATGAAAAACTGTTTTTT	CASSPGQTTNEKLFF
NA	TRBV7-2	TRBJ1-1	TRBD1	TGTGCCAGCAGGGGACAGATGAACACTGAAGCTTTCTTT	CASRGQMNTEAFF
once	TRBV5-1	TRBJ2-5	NA	TGCGCCAGCAGCTTGGAGAGGGGGGGCGACGGCGAGACCCAGTACTTC	CASSLERGGDGETQYF
NA	TRBV7-2	TRBJ2-1	TRBD2	TGTGCCAGCAGCTATAGACTAGCGGGTAATGAGCAGTTCTTC	CASSYRLAGNEQFF
NA	TRBV2	TRBJ2-3	NA	TGTGCCAGCAGGGATCAGGGGGATACGCAGTATTTT	CASRDQGDTQYF
NA	TRBV4-1	TRBJ2-5	TRBD1	TGCGCCAGCAGCCAAGTGGGGGACAGAAAAGAGACCCAGTACTTC	CASSQVGDRKETQYF
NA	TRBV7-3	TRBJ2-3	TRBD2	TGTGCCAGCAGCTTAAGGGGAGGCGGGGGGGCAACAGATACGCAGTATTTT	CASSLRGGGGATDTQYF
few	TRBV6-6	TRBJ1-1	NA	TGTGCCAGCTTAGTCCTCCATCGGGGGAGAACAGGTGAAGCTTTCTTT	CASLVLHRGRTGEAFF
NA	TRBV10-1	TRBJ2-5	NA	TGCGCCAGCAGCCAGGACTACCAAGAGACCCAGTACTTC	CASSQDYQETQYF
NA	TRBV2	TRBJ1-5	TRBD1	TGTGCCAGCAGTTCTGACAGGGTCAATCAGCCCCAGCATTTT	CASSSDRVNQPQHF
NA	TRBV6-6	TRBJ2-3	NA	TGTGCCAGCACCCTCCTGGGGGGTGGCACAGATACGCAGTATTTT	CASTLLGGGTDTQYF
NA	TRBV6-6	TRBJ1-2	NA	TGTGCCAGCAGTCCGGGACACAACTATGGCTACACCTTC	CASSPGHNYGYTF
NA	TRBV29-1	TRBJ2-1	NA	TGCAGCGTTGAAGACCTCCCGACCAGGATGCCATCGGGGAATGAGCAGTTCTTC	CSVEDLPTRMPSGNEQFF
NA	TRBV5-4	TRBJ1-1	TRBD1	TGTGCCAGCAGAGTGACAGGGCGGAGGGAAGCTTTCTTT	CASRVTGRREAFF
NA	TRBV6-1	TRBJ2-5	TRBD1	TGTGCCTGCACCCCCACCGGGACAGGGGCAGAGACCCAGTACTTC	CACTPTGTGAETQYF
NA	TRBV27	TRBJ2-7	NA	TGTGCCAGCAGCCTCCAGGAAAGGCACTACGAGCAGTACTTC	CASSLQERHYEQYF
NA	TRBV6-1	TRBJ2-1	NA	TGTGCCAGCAGTGCCTCCGGGACATACAATGAGCAGTTCTTC	CASSASGTYNEQFF
NA	TRBV7-2	TRBJ1-6	TRBD1	TGTGCCAGCAGCTTATTAGGGGGCTCCGGCTCACCCCTCCACTTT	CASSLLGGSGSPLHF
NA	TRBV19	TRBJ2-5	TRBD2	TGTGCCAGTAGTCATACTCCGGCTAGCGGGAGGGGTGTGTTGGAGACCCAGTACTTC	CASSHTPASGRGVLETQYF
NA	TRBV2	TRBJ1-4	NA	TGTGCCAGCAACGGGAATGAAAAACTGTTTTTT	CASNGNEKLFF
NA	TRBV7-9	TRBJ2-5	TRBD2	TGTGCCAGCAGCTTATCGCGGGAGGGCCGGGAGACCCAGTACTTC	CASSLSREGRETQYF